The entry below describes one T cell receptor (beta chain). In germline, CDR1 is LNHDA, CDR2 SQIVND (reference sequence). The CDR3 loop spans 13 amino acids. V shed 6 bases and J 5 bases; nucleotides not matched to a gene: 6. This sample is part of a study of blood T cell repertoires in COVID-19. TCRdb's table, derived via immunoSEQ multiplex PCR, lists solely in-frame clones and lacks some. The repertoire has 150,000 to 200,000 clones, 70% to 90% of them found once; the top ten carry 4.5% to 7.5%. The sequence derives from a man in his forties who had recovered from COVID-19. The material sequenced was PBMCs or T cells enriched from blood (not recorded which). J is TRBJ2-5 and V is TRBV19, with 7 nucleotides matching TRBD1. DNA of the CDR3: TGTGCCAGTAGCCACGACAGGGAGGAGACCCAGTACTTC. It codes for CASSHDREETQYF.